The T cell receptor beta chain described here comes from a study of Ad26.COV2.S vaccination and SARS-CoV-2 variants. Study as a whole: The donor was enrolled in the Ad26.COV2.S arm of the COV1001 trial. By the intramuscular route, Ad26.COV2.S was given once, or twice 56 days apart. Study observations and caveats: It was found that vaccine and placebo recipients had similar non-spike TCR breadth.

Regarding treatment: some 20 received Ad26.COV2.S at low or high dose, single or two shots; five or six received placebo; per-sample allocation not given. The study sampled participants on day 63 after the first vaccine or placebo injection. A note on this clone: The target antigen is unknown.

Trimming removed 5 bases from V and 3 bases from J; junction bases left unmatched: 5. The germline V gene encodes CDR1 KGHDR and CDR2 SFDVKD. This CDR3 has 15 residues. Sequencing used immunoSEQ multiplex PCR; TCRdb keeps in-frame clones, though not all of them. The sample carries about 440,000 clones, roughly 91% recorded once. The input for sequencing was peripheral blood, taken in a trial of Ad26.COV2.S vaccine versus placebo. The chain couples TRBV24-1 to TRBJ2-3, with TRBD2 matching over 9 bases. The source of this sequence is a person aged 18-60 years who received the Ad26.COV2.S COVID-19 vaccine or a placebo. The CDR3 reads CATSGHAGGTDTQYF. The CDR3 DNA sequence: TGTGCCACCAGTGGCCACGCGGGGGGGACAGATACGCAGTATTTT.